This entry lists 8 T cell receptor beta chains sequenced from one sample in a study of cytomegalovirus exposure and HLA in healthy donors. This PCR relied on a set of 60 Vbeta primers and 13 Jbeta primers. Sequenced by immunoSEQ multiplex PCR; TCRdb stores in-frame clones only, minus some. Of over 150,000 clones in the sample, 70% to 85% were seen once. The specimen sequenced was PBMCs. These receptors were obtained from a boy under 10 years old in good health and CMV-seronegative.

The rearrangement uses TRBV7-9 and TRBJ2-3; perhaps TRBD2 as D (5 bases). Trimming removed 2 bases at V and 1 base at J, with 7 bases between. Germline CDR1 SEHNR, CDR2 FQNEAQ (reference sequence). The CDR3 covers 14 residues. The CDR3 is CASSLIGGTDTQYF. The CDR3 DNA is TGTGCCAGCAGCTTAATCGGGGGCACAGATACGCAGTATTTT.

CDR3 amino acids: CATPVLAGVQETQYF. The CDR3 DNA is TGCGCCACCCCTGTCCTAGCGGGGGTTCAAGAGACCCAGTACTTC. The rearrangement uses TRBV10-1 and TRBJ2-5; the match to TRBD2 covers 10 bases. This CDR3 spans 15 amino acids. Trimming removed 10 bases from V and 2 bases from J; junction bases left unmatched: 10. CDR1 is WNHNN and CDR2 is SYGVQD in the germline V gene (reference sequence).

This chain links TRBV5-1 with TRBJ1-1; weak D call: TRBD1 (6 bases). Germline V lookup: CDR1 SGHRS, CDR2 YFSETQ. V was pared by 3 bases and J by 0 bases, with 12 bases between. The CDR3 contains 15 residues. CDR3 region: CASSWTGQLNTEAFF. In DNA, the CDR3 is TGCGCCAGCAGCTGGACCGGACAGTTGAACACTGAAGCTTTCTTT.

This chain joins TRBV7-2 and TRBJ2-7; D uncertain. The CDR3 runs to 15 residues. The V gene's germline CDR1 is SGHTA and CDR2 FQGNSA. Trimming removed 1 base from V and 1 base from J, with 11 bases in between. In nucleotides, the CDR3 is TGTGCCAGCAGCTTAGTTAAGGCAGGATCCTACGAGCAGTACTTC. This codes for CASSLVKAGSYEQYF.

V gene TRBV23-1 combines with J gene TRBJ2-1, with a tentative D call TRBD1 (6 bases). TRBV23-1 has ORF status, its function being uncertain. Trimming cost V 10 bases and J 3 bases, with 25 bases left between them. The CDR3 covers 17 residues. For the CDR3, the DNA is TGCGCCACCTTCTGGTTGGGGGCCTTTAAATTCTACAATGAGCAGTTCTTC. It specifies CATFWLGAFKFYNEQFF.

V is TRBV2 and J is TRBJ1-3; D is undetermined. Germline-derived CDR1 and CDR2 are SNHLY and FYNNEI. The CDR3 totals 12 residues. The V end was cut by 8 bases, the J end by 4 bases, with 9 bases between. The chain's CDR3 is CASQGRGNTIYF. CDR3 in DNA: TGTGCCAGCCAAGGGAGGGGAAACACCATATATTTT.

The gene calls are TRBV6-5 and TRBJ2-7; 7 nucleotides match TRBD1. Germline lookup yields CDR1 MNHEY and CDR2 SVGAGI. CDR3 length: 15 amino acids. The ends lost 8 bases at V and 3 bases at J; junction bases unmatched: 13. The CDR3 DNA sequence: TGTGCCAGCCACCCGTCCAGGGGGATGGGCTACGAGCAGTACTTC. Protein sequence: CASHPSRGMGYEQYF.

The V call is TRBV23-1, the J call TRBJ1-2; TRBD1 matches 9 bases. TRBV23-1 is treated as an ORF (open reading frame) with a function not yet certain. This CDR3 has 17 residues. The ends lost 7 bases at V and 9 bases at J; junction bases unmatched: 21. The CDR3 protein is CASIARSLRTGAHCYTF. For the CDR3, the DNA is TGCGCCAGCATCGCAAGGTCTCTTCGGACAGGGGCTCACTGCTACACCTTC.